In this sample, the clone carrying this T cell receptor (beta chain) turned up a few times. Its matching antigen is unknown. The data were taken from a study of T-cell memory formation after mild COVID-19. The wider study: Largely, the TCR clusters proved donor specific. Study-wide points: CD4/CD8 balance characterized clones contracting day 15 to 85, and CD4+ skew characterized later expanders. Pre-infection memory already had some responding clones, implying cross-reactive memory joined.

Germline loops: CDR1 LNHNV, CDR2 YYDKDF (reference sequence). V was trimmed by 0 bases and J by 3 bases, leaving 11 bases between them. This CDR3 is built from 15 residues. TCRdb independently ran MiXCR on the 5' RACE reads; one entry per CDR3 protein. There are approximately 250,000 distinct CDR3 sequences in the sample; roughly a sixth occur only once, and roughly a fifth lies in the top ten. The J gene is TRBJ1-2, the V gene TRBV15; no firm D call. Sequenced sample: PBMCs or a T cell subset sorted from them (not recorded which). This TCR derives from a man younger than 35 who had mild COVID-19 (a few samples of this study predate the infection). Cell type and time point are not known. The CDR3: CATSRESARDYGYTF. The CDR3 DNA is TGTGCCACCAGCAGAGAAAGTGCCCGTGACTATGGCTACACCTTC.